This T cell receptor beta chain was found in a study of cytomegalovirus exposure and HLA in healthy donors. Study-level results: Segments of the TCR beta V type were, in most cases, productive about 87% or about 30% of the time in an earlier analysis. There were over 150 TCR beta chains listed as cytomegalovirus-associated. It was likely that a cluster of highly shared sequence variants was a sequencing artifact.

PCR involved 60 Vbeta and 13 Jbeta primers. Libraries were prepared by immunoSEQ multiplex PCR; TCRdb keeps only in-frame clonotypes and omits some of them. The table lists more than 95,000 clones, approximately 74% of them singletons. There are a few counts of this clone. Its antigen is unknown. The CDR3 runs to 16 residues. Germline CDR1 reads SEHNR; CDR2 reads FQNEAQ (reference sequence). The ends lost 4 bases at V and 10 bases at J; junction bases unmatched: 10. What was sequenced was PBMCs. This chain links TRBV7-9 with TRBJ1-6; TRBD1 agrees at 10 bases. The TCR comes from a man in his forties or fifties in good health and CMV-seropositive. The chain's CDR3 is CASSSPGQGFSSPLHF. The DNA of the CDR3 is TGTGCCAGCAGCTCGCCGGGACAGGGGTTTTCGTCACCCCTCCACTTT.